This T cell receptor beta chain originates from a study of control samples from healthy donors and cancer patients (dated by TCRdb to the early 2020s). This clone came up once. Its antigen is currently not known. It has no much larger one-base neighbor in the sample; base qualities were not kept. Library preparation was by the immunoSEQ multiplex PCR assay. TCRdb limited this immuneACCESS table to in-frame rearrangements with V and J called. A share of clones is missing; checked studies link under half to unresolved V genes, and the rest is unexplained. Counted in this sample were around 93,000 clones; around 90% of them appeared once. Together, the top ten hold 13% to 15% of the sample. The sequencing sample was made of blood. This receptor was identified in a man between 25 and 39 years old in good health.

The base sequence is TGTGCCAGCAGTTACCAAACAGGGAGTGGAAACACCATATATTTT. Its product reads: CASSYQTGSGNTIYF. The chain uses TRBV6-6 and TRBJ1-3; tentative D gene TRBD1, with 6 bases matching. Based on the germline V gene (reference sequence), the CDR1 and CDR2 sequences are MNHNY and SVGAGI. The trim is 2 bases for V and 3 bases for J, with a gap of 11 bases between the germline ends. Measured from the cysteine to the phenylalanine, the CDR3 is 15 residues long. CDR3 DNA only is kept here, 45 bases in frame from base 1.